This T cell receptor (beta chain) was captured by sequencing in a study of cytomegalovirus exposure and HLA in healthy donors. Study-wide context: There were 350 to 450 genotyped donors. Of these, roughly 80% fell in the genetic ancestry cluster associated with self-reported Caucasian donors.

A multiplex PCR was run with 60 Vbeta primers and 13 Jbeta primers. The method was immunoSEQ multiplex PCR; TCRdb's version includes in-frame clones alone and lacks a portion of them. Counted here are 150,000 to 200,000 clones, around four fifths occurring once; the ten biggest clones make up about 1.3%. Trimming left V 1 base short and J 10 bases short, with 11 bases between. This CDR3 contains 13 residues. CDR1 KGHSY and CDR2 FQNENV come from the germline V gene. The rearrangement joins TRBV16 to TRBJ2-1, with D possibly matching TRBD2 (5 bases). Sequences were obtained from PBMCs. This clonotype was sampled from a woman aged 45-60 years in good health and CMV-seronegative. The CDR3 region has the DNA TGTGCCAGCAGCCAATGGGTAAGCGGAGAGCAGTTCTTC. The encoded protein is CASSQWVSGEQFF.